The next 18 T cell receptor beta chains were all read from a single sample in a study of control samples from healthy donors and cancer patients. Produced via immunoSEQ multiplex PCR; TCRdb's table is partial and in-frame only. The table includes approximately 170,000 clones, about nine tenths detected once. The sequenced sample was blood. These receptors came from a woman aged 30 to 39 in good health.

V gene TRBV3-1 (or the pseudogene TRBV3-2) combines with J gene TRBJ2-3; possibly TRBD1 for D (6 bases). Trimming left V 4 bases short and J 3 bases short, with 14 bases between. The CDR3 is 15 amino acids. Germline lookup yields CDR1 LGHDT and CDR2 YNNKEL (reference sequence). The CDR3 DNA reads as TGTGCCAGCAGCCTCCCAGGGGTAGGGACAGATACGCAGTATTTT. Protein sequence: CASSLPGVGTDTQYF.

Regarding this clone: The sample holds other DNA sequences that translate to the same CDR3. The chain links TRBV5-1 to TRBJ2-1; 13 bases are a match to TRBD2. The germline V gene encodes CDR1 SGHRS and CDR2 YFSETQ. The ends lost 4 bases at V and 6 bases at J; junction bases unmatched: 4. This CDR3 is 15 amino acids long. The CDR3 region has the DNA TGCGCCAGCAGCCGACTAGCGGGGGGCGGCAATGAGCAGTTCTTC. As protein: CASSRLAGGGNEQFF.

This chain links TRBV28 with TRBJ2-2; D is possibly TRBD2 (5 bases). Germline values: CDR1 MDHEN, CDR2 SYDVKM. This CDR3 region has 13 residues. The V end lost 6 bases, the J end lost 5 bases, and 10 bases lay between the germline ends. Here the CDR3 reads CASRRVGTGELFF. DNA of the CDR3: TGTGCCAGCAGGAGGGTTGGTACCGGGGAGCTGTTTTTT.

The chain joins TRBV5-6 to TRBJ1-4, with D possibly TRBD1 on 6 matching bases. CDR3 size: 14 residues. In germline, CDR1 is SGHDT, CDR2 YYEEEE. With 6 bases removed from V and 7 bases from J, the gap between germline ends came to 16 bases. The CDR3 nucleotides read TGTGCCAGCAACCTACAGGGCTTAAGTGAAAAACTGTTTTTT. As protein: CASNLQGLSEKLFF.

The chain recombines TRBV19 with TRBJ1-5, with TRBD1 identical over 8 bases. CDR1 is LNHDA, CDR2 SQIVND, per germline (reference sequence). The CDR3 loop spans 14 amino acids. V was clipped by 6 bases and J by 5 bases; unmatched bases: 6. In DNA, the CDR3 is TGTGCCAGTAGCCCGACAGGGGAATATCAGCCCCAGCATTTT. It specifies CASSPTGEYQPQHF.

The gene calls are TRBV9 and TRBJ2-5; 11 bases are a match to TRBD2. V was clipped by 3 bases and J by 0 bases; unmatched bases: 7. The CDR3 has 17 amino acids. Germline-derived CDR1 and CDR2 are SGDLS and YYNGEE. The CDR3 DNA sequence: TGTGCCAGCAGCGCCGCTCTAGCGGGGGGCCACCAAGAGACCCAGTACTTC. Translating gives CASSAALAGGHQETQYF.

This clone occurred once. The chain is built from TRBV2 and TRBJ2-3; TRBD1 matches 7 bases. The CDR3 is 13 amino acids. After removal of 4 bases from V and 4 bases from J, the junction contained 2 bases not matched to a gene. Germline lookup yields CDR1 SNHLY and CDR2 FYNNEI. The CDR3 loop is CASSADRADTQYF. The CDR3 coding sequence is TGTGCCAGCAGTGCCGACAGGGCAGATACGCAGTATTTT.

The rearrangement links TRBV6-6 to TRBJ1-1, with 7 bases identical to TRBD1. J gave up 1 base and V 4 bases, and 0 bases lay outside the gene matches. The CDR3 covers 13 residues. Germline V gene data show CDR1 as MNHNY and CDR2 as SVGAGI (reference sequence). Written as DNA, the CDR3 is TGTGCCAGCAGTTGGGACAGGAACACTGAAGCTTTCTTT. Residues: CASSWDRNTEAFF.

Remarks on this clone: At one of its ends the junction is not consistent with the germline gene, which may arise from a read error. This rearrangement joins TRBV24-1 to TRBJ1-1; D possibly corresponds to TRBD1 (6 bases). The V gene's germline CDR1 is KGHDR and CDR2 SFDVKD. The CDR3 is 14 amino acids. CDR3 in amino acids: CATSDSGANAEAFF. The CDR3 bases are TGTGCCACCAGTGATTCAGGGGCGAACGCTGAAGCTTTCTTT.

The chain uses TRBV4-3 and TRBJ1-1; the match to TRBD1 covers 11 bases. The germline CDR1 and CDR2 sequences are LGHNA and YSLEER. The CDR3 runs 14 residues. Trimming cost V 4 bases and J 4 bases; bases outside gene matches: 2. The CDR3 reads CASSLGTGGTEAFF. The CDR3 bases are TGCGCCAGCAGCCTAGGGACAGGGGGCACTGAAGCTTTCTTT.

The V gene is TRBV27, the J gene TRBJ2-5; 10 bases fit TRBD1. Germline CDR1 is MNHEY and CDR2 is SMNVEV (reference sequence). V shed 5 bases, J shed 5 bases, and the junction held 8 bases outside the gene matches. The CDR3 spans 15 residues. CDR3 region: CASSGGQGLGETQYF. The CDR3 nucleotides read TGTGCCAGCAGTGGGGGACAGGGGCTGGGGGAGACCCAGTACTTC.

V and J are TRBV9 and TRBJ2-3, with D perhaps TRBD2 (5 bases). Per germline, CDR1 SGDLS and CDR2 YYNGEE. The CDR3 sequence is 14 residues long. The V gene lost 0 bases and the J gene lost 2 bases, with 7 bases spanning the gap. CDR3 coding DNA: TGTGCCAGCAGCGTAGCCGGGGACACAGATACGCAGTATTTT. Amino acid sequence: CASSVAGDTDTQYF.

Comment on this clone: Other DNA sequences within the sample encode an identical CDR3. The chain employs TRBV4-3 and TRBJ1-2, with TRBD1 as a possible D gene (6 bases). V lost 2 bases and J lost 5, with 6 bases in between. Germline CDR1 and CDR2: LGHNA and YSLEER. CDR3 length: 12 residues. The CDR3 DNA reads TGCGCCAGCAGCCAACAGGGGTATGGCTACACCTTC. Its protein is CASSQQGYGYTF.

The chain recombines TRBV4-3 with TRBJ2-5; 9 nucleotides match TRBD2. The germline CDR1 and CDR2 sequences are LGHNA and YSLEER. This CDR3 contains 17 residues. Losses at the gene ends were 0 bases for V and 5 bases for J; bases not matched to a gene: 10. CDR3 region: CASSQDRAGGPKETQYF. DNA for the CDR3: TGCGCCAGCAGCCAAGATCGGGCGGGAGGGCCGAAGGAGACCCAGTACTTC.

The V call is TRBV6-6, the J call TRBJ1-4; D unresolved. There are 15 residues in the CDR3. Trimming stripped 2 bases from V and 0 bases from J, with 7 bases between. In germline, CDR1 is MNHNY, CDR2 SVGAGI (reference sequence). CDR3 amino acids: CASSYVGPTNEKLFF. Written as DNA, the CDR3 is TGTGCCAGCAGTTACGTAGGACCAACTAATGAAAAACTGTTTTTT.

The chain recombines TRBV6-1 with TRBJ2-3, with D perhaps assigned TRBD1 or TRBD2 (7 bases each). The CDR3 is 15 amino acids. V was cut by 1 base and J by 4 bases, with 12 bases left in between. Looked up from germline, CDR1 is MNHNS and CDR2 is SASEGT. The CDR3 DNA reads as TGTGCCAGCAGTGAAGGGGGAGGGGGCGCAGATACGCAGTATTTT. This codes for CASSEGGGGADTQYF.

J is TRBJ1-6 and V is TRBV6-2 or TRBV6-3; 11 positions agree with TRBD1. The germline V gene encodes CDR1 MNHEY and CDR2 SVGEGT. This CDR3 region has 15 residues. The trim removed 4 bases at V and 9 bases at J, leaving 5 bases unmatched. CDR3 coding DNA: TGTGCCAGCAGTTTCCCCGGGACAGGGGGTTCACCCCTCCACTTT. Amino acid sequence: CASSFPGTGGSPLHF.

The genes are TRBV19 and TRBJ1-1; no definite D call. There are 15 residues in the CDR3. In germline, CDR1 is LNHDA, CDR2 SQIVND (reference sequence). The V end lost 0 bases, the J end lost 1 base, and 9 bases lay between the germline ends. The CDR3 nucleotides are TGTGCCAGTAGTATAGATCGGGGTTCGAACACTGAAGCTTTCTTT. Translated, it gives CASSIDRGSNTEAFF. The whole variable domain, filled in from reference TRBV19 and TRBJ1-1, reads DGGITQSPKYLFRKEGQNVTLSCEQNLNHDAMYWYRQDPGQGLRLIYYSQIVNDFQKGDIAEGYSVSREKKESFPLTVTSAQKNPTAFYLCASSIDRGSNTEAFFGQGTRLTVV.